This T cell receptor beta chain appears in the sequencing data of a study of CD8+CD57+ T cells in acquired aplastic anemia. Study as a whole: Mean DNA quantity obtained from sorted CD4+ and CD8+ cells was 3 to 4 ug.

Genomic DNA constituted the template upon which TCR beta VDJ and CDR3 profiling was performed. TCRdb used MiXCR to reprocess the reads, holding one entry per CDR3 protein. The data show fewer than 200,000 distinct CDR3 sequences, 63% seen once. The sample holds one count of this clonotype. Germline values: CDR1 SEHNR, CDR2 FQNEAQ (reference sequence). Between the trimmed V and J ends, which lost 5 bases and 7 bases, there was a span of 23 bases. This CDR3 region has 16 residues. The source of this sequence is a human donor in good health. Sequencing used sorted CD4+, CD8+, or CD8+CD57+ T cells (not recorded which) from PBMCs. The chain links TRBV7-9 to TRBJ1-1; D gene ambiguous. Here the CDR3 reads CASSTAWVTEPDEAFF. In DNA, the CDR3 is TGTGCCAGCAGCACCGCTTGGGTTACAGAGCCCGATGAAGCTTTCTTT.